This T cell receptor (beta chain) appears in the sequencing data of a study of T cell responses to AZD1222 COVID-19 vaccine. The V gene's germline CDR1 is SGHRS and CDR2 YFSETQ. The CDR3 runs 15 residues. Trimming took off 3 bases at V and 0 bases at J, with 13 bases between the two ends. Produced via immunoSEQ multiplex PCR; TCRdb's table is partial and in-frame only. The table records about 130,000 clones, over 85% of them present only once. As regards this clone: Antigen specificity is unknown.

Points from the study as a whole: At study baseline, merely five or six AZD1222 recipients were seropositive.

The clonotype comes from an adult in good health. The source material was peripheral blood, sampled on day 0 of AZD1222 vaccination. V usage is TRBV5-1 and J usage is TRBJ2-7, with no clear D. The CDR3 reads CASSWTPSSSYEQYF. CDR3 bases: TGCGCCAGCAGCTGGACGCCTTCGAGCTCCTACGAGCAGTACTTC.